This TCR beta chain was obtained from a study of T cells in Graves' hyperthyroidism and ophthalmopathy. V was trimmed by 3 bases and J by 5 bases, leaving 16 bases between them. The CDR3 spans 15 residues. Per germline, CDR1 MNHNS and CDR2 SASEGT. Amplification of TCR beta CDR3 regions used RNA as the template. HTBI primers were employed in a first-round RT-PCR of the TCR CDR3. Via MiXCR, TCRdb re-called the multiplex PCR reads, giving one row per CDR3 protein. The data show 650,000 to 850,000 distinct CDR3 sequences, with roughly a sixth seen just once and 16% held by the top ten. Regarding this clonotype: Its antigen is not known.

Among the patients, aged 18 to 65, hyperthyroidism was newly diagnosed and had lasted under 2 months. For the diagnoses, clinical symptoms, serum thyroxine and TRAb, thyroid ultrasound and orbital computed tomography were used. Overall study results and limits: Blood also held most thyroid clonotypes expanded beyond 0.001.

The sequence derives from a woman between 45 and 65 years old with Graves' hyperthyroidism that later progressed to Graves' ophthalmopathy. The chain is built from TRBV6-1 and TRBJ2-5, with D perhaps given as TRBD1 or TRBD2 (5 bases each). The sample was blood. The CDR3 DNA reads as TGTGCCAGCAGTGACCACCTGGGACCGCGGGAGACCCAGTACTTC. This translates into CASSDHLGPRETQYF.